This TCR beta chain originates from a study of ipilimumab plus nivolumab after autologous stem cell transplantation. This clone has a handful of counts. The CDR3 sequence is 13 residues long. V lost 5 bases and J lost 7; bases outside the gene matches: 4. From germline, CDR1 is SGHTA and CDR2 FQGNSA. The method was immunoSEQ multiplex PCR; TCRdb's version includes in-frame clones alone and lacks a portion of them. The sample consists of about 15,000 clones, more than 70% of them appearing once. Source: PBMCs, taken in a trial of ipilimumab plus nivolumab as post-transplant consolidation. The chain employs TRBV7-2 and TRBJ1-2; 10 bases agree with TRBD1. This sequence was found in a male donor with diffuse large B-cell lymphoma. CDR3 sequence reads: CASSPRTGGGYTF. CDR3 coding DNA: TGTGCCAGCAGCCCGAGGACAGGGGGTGGCTACACCTTC.